One sample yielded the 28 T cell receptor beta chains listed below, sequenced in a study of CD8 T cells in ankylosing spondylitis. A single record per CDR3 protein comes from TCRdb applying MiXCR to the 5' RACE reads. The profile covers some 340,000 distinct CDR3 sequences, with around 15% appearing a single time and roughly 0.99% taken by the ten largest. Sequenced sample: blood, either unsorted or a sorted T cell fraction (not recorded which). The receptors originated from a male donor with ankylosing spondylitis or in good health (not recorded which).

This clonotype was detected a few times. The rearrangement joins TRBV29-1 to TRBJ1-4, with TRBD1 identical over 8 bases. The V and J ends lost 0 bases and 10 bases, in that order; junction bases with no gene match: 4. The CDR3 contains 13 residues. Germline assignment: CDR1 SQVTM and CDR2 ANQGSEA. Here the CDR3 reads CSVEEGQGAKLFF. Written as DNA, the CDR3 is TGCAGCGTTGAAGAAGGACAGGGAGCAAAACTGTTTTTT.

This chain joins TRBV11-2 and TRBJ1-1, with 8 nucleotides matching TRBD1. CDR3 length equals 14 residues. The germline V gene has CDR1 SGHAT and CDR2 FQNNGV. V was pared by 1 base and J by 6 bases, with 4 bases of the junction left unmatched. For the CDR3, the DNA is TGTGCCAGCAGCTTAGGACAGGGGAGAGCTGAAGCTTTCTTT. It codes for CASSLGQGRAEAFF.

This clonotype showed up just a few times. The CDR3 DNA follows: TGTGCCAGCTCACCGACCGGGACACCTTACGAGCAGTACTTC. Its protein is CASSPTGTPYEQYF. This chain links TRBV18 with TRBJ2-7; D may be TRBD1 (6 bases). Germline loops: CDR1 KGHSH, CDR2 LQKENI. Between the trimmed V and J ends, which lost 3 bases and 4 bases, there was a span of 13 bases. CDR3 size: 14 residues.

This clonotype was recorded a few times. The DNA of the CDR3 is TGTGCCAGCACCAAGGGGCTGGTAAACACCGGGGAGCTGTTTTTT. Protein: CASTKGLVNTGELFF. J is TRBJ2-2 and V is TRBV7-9; D might be TRBD1 (5 bases). In germline, CDR1 is SEHNR, CDR2 FQNEAQ (reference sequence). This CDR3 is built from 15 residues. V was trimmed by 7 bases and J by 2 bases, leaving 14 bases between them.

This sequence joins TRBV5-1 and TRBJ1-1, with D possibly matching TRBD1 (6 bases). The V gene's germline CDR1 is SGHRS and CDR2 YFSETQ. Trimming took off 4 bases at V and 0 bases at J, with 16 bases between the two ends. The CDR3 is made up of 16 amino acids. The CDR3 sequence: CASSINPTGMNTEAFF. The CDR3 nucleotides read TGCGCCAGCAGCATCAATCCCACAGGGATGAACACTGAAGCTTTCTTT.

The rearrangement uses TRBV4-1 and TRBJ1-5; no reliable D call. Trimming took off 3 bases at V and 1 base at J, with 10 bases between the two ends. The CDR3 loop spans 15 amino acids. In germline, CDR1 is MGHRA, CDR2 YSYEKL. The CDR3, as DNA: TGCGCCAGCAGCCAGACGGGCCTCAGCAATCAGCCCCAGCATTTT. Translation gives CASSQTGLSNQPQHF.

The V call is TRBV7-9, the J call TRBJ1-1; D may be TRBD1 (5 bases). The length of the CDR3 is 15 residues. V lost 0 bases and J lost 1, with 9 bases in between. In germline, CDR1 is SEHNR, CDR2 FQNEAQ (reference sequence). CDR3 protein: CASSLAMQGNTEAFF. The CDR3 nucleotides read TGTGCCAGCAGCTTAGCAATGCAGGGGAACACTGAAGCTTTCTTT.

The sample holds a few counts of this clonotype. The rearrangement joins TRBV4-1 to TRBJ2-7; D may be TRBD1 (5 bases). The CDR3 covers 16 residues. The germline gives CDR1 MGHRA, CDR2 YSYEKL. V dropped 0 bases and J dropped 1 base, with 13 bases sitting between them. The chain's CDR3 is CASSQDLNQGSYEQYF. The CDR3 nucleotides read TGCGCCAGCAGCCAAGATCTTAACCAGGGATCCTACGAGCAGTACTTC.

This clonotype appeared a few times. The chain links TRBV14 to TRBJ1-6; 7 positions agree with TRBD1. The CDR3 is 14 amino acids. CDR1 SGHDN and CDR2 FVKESK come from the germline V gene. J gave up 7 bases and V 4 bases, and 4 bases lay outside the gene matches. CDR3 sequence (DNA): TGTGCCAGCAGCCCCTTGACAGGGAATTCACCCCTCCACTTT. Translating it yields CASSPLTGNSPLHF.

Only a few counts were recorded for this clonotype. The V and J genes are TRBV10-1 and TRBJ2-3; TRBD1 matches 9 bases. This CDR3 has 15 residues. V lost 8 bases and J lost 4; bases outside the gene matches: 10. Germline CDR1 reads WNHNN; CDR2 reads SYGVQD (reference sequence). DNA of the CDR3: TGCGCCAGCTCCGCGACAGGGGGATTTTCAGATACGCAGTATTTT. This gives the protein CASSATGGFSDTQYF.

This clonotype was observed a few times. The rearrangement joins TRBV20-1 to TRBJ2-7; 12 nucleotides line up with TRBD2. The trim removed 3 bases at V and 5 bases at J, leaving 11 bases unmatched. CDR3 size: 16 residues. Per germline, CDR1 DFQATT and CDR2 SNEGSKA (reference sequence). The CDR3 DNA reads TGCAGTGCTAGTCTGTGGGACGGACTAGCGGGAAACGAGCAGTACTTC. Protein: CSASLWDGLAGNEQYF.

This chain joins TRBV6-1 and TRBJ2-4, with D possibly TRBD1 on 5 matching bases. This CDR3 comprises 15 residues. Germline CDR1 and CDR2: MNHNS and SASEGT. The V gene lost 5 bases and the J gene lost 2 bases, with 13 bases spanning the gap. This CDR3 reads CASSQETATKNIQYF. The CDR3 region has the DNA TGTGCCAGCAGTCAAGAGACAGCCACCAAAAACATTCAGTACTTC.

This clonotype has more than one count but fewer than ten. The chain uses TRBV12-3 or TRBV12-4 and TRBJ2-1; D uncertain. CDR3 size: 13 residues. Trimming pared 1 base from V and 10 bases from J, leaving 11 bases between. The CDR3 nucleotides read TGTGCCAGCAGTTTAGTTCTGGGTGGCGAGCAGTTCTTC. Residues: CASSLVLGGEQFF.

Many counts were recorded for this clonotype. The chain has TRBV18 and TRBJ1-1; 9 bases line up with TRBD1. Germline CDR1 and CDR2: KGHSH and LQKENI. The CDR3 totals 15 residues. V lost 3 bases to trimming and J lost 1 base; unmatched junction nucleotides: 3. Written as DNA, the CDR3 is TGTGCCAGCTCACCGTTGACAGGGGGGAACACTGAAGCTTTCTTT. Translating gives CASSPLTGGNTEAFF.

This clonotype occurred a few times. The rearrangement links TRBV12-3 or TRBV12-4 to TRBJ1-3; D uncertain. CDR3 length equals 15 residues. The V and J ends lost 0 bases and 3 bases respectively, with 9 bases between them. DNA for the CDR3: TGTGCCAGCAGTTTAGCGCAAGGGTATGGAAACACCATATATTTT. Translated, it gives CASSLAQGYGNTIYF.

This clonotype was detected only a few times. This chain connects TRBV3-1 to TRBJ1-1; possible D gene TRBD1, 6 bases. The CDR3 extends over 12 amino acids. V gave up 4 bases and J gave up 8 bases, with 11 bases separating them. Germline CDR1 reads LGHDT; CDR2 reads YNNKEL (reference sequence). The DNA for the CDR3 is TGTGCCAGCAGCCGAGGGGGAAGAGAAGCTTTCTTT. This encodes CASSRGGREAFF. Supplemented by reference TRBV3-1 and TRBJ1-1, the full variable domain reads DTAVSQTPKYLVTQMGNDKSIKCEQNLGHDTMYWYKQDSKKFLKIMFSYNNKELIINETVPNRFSPKSPDKAHLNLHINSLELGDSAVYFCASSRGGREAFFGQGTRLTVV.

The chain uses TRBV5-6 and TRBJ2-3; TRBD1 or TRBD2 may be the D gene (6 bases each). CDR1 is SGHDT and CDR2 is YYEEEE in the germline V gene. This CDR3 region has 15 residues. V was clipped by 1 base and J by 2 bases, with 11 bases between them. The CDR3 coding sequence is TGTGCCAGCAGCTTGAGGGGGGTTATCACAGATACGCAGTATTTT. Its protein is CASSLRGVITDTQYF.

This rearrangement joins TRBV24-1 to TRBJ2-7; 12 bases are shared with TRBD2. J lost 2 bases, V lost 2 bases, and 15 bases had no gene match. CDR1 and CDR2 (germline): KGHDR, SFDVKD. The CDR3 sequence is 20 residues long. The CDR3 sequence is CATSDSGRGLAGREAYEQYF. The CDR3 DNA is TGTGCCACCAGTGATTCGGGGAGGGGACTAGCGGGCCGGGAAGCCTACGAGCAGTACTTC.

The rearrangement uses TRBV2 and TRBJ2-1; D not certain. Germline CDR1 SNHLY, CDR2 FYNNEI. The CDR3 spans 14 residues. V was cut by 1 base and J by 9 bases, with 13 bases left in between. CDR3 loop: CASSEVPDYGEQFF. CDR3 DNA: TGTGCCAGCAGTGAAGTCCCCGATTACGGTGAGCAGTTCTTC.

The chain combines TRBV7-2 with TRBJ2-2, with 10 bases that match TRBD2. The V and J ends lost 5 bases and 4 bases, in that order; junction bases with no gene match: 4. CDR3 length equals 15 residues. Germline V gene sequence: CDR1 SGHTA, CDR2 FQGNSA. The DNA for the CDR3 is TGTGCCAGCAGCCGTAGCGGGGGGATCACCGGGGAGCTGTTTTTT. Translating gives CASSRSGGITGELFF.

The chain employs TRBV2 and TRBJ1-2; weak D call: TRBD1 (5 bases). Germline V CDR1 and CDR2: SNHLY, FYNNEI. This CDR3 spans 15 amino acids. Trimming pared 1 base from V and 6 bases from J, leaving 15 bases between. The CDR3 DNA sequence: TGTGCCAGCAGTGAAGAACAGACCAGGGTGGATGGCTACACCTTC. Its translation: CASSEEQTRVDGYTF.

The genes are TRBV3-1 and TRBJ2-1, with D perhaps TRBD1 (5 bases). The germline V gene has CDR1 LGHDT and CDR2 YNNKEL (reference sequence). The CDR3 covers 13 residues. The V and J ends lost 0 bases and 6 bases respectively, with 6 bases between them. The CDR3 nucleotides read TGTGCCAGCAGCCAAGACAGGGTCAATGAGCAGTTCTTC. It translates to CASSQDRVNEQFF.

The V call is TRBV4-1, the J call TRBJ2-7; D not certain. V dropped 0 bases and J dropped 4 bases, with 13 bases sitting between them. Germline CDR1 MGHRA, CDR2 YSYEKL. CDR3 size: 15 residues. This CDR3 is CASSQDQSRRYEQYF. CDR3 DNA sequence: TGCGCCAGCAGCCAAGATCAGTCGAGACGGTACGAGCAGTACTTC.

This clonotype has just a few counts. The chain couples TRBV4-1 to TRBJ2-5; 9 bases line up with TRBD1. The junction had 4 bases not matched to a gene; V was cut back by 4 bases and J by 1 base. Germline values: CDR1 MGHRA, CDR2 YSYEKL. CDR3 length: 15 residues. This chain's CDR3 is CASSLGQGGQETQYF. CDR3 sequence (DNA): TGCGCCAGCAGCCTGGGACAGGGAGGCCAAGAGACCCAGTACTTC.

The sample holds a few counts of this clonotype. The CDR3 loop is CASGPFGGRETQYF. In DNA, the CDR3 is TGTGCTAGTGGTCCATTCGGGGGACGGGAGACCCAGTACTTC. The gene calls are TRBV12-5 and TRBJ2-5, with D perhaps matching TRBD2 (6 bases). The CDR3 extends over 14 amino acids. V gave up 5 bases and J gave up 5 bases, with 15 bases separating them. Per germline, CDR1 LGHNT and CDR2 FRNRAP.

This clonotype was detected a few times. CDR3 coding DNA: TGTGCCAGCAGCCTCACGGGGGTCGGAGCTTTCTTT. It translates to CASSLTGVGAFF. J is TRBJ1-1 and V is TRBV7-8; maybe TRBD1 (5 bases). This CDR3 comprises 12 residues. Germline CDR1 and CDR2: SGHVS and FQNEAQ. Trimming took off 5 bases at V and 10 bases at J, with 14 bases between the two ends.

The chain joins TRBV24-1 to TRBJ2-3; 7 positions agree with TRBD1. Germline values: CDR1 KGHDR, CDR2 SFDVKD. The CDR3 runs to 16 residues. Unmatched junction bases numbered 8, after V lost 4 bases and J lost 2 bases. The CDR3 DNA sequence: TGTGCCACCAGTGACCACAAACAGGGGCCCACAGATACGCAGTATTTT. Amino acid sequence: CATSDHKQGPTDTQYF.

The gene calls are TRBV11-2 and TRBJ2-3; D is possibly TRBD2 (7 bases). The CDR3 consists of 15 residues. Trimming shortened V by 5 bases and J by 3 bases, and 15 bases separated the two germline ends. Germline-derived CDR1 and CDR2 are SGHAT and FQNNGV. The DNA for the CDR3 is TGTGCCAGCAGCAGGAGGGGGGGGGTAACAGATACGCAGTATTTT. This codes for CASSRRGGVTDTQYF.